This TCR beta chain derives from a study of vaccination effects on CD4 cells after COVID-19. At the level of the study: Viral peptide pool expansion of antigen-specific CD4+ T cells preceded sequencing in the ViraFEST assay. A median of 72 days separated the second dose and sampling.

Comments on this clone: What it binds is unknown.

The CDR3 totals 16 residues. The germline gives CDR1 MNHNY, CDR2 SVGAGI (reference sequence). Trimming at V came to 2 bases and at J to 8 bases, leaving 10 bases not matched to a gene. Having been cultured for less than 12 days, the cells underwent CD4+ T cell isolation. Each participant received a vaccine that was either BNT162b2 or mRNA-1273, given as two doses. Method: immunoSEQ multiplex PCR; TCRdb's copy keeps in-frame clones and lacks some. The sample lists roughly 45,000 clones, 60% to 75% occurring once. The gene calls are TRBV6-6 and TRBJ2-1, with TRBD2 identical over 9 bases. This clonotype was obtained from a human donor who received a COVID-19 vaccine. The sample was CD4+ T cells from PBMCs cultured without peptide, taken after COVID-19 vaccination. Written as DNA, the CDR3 is TGTGCCAGCAGTTACGGGGGCGGGAGGGCCTTCTATGAGCAGTTCTTC. It yields the protein CASSYGGGRAFYEQFF.